These T cell receptor beta chains were read from a single sample in a study of cytomegalovirus exposure and HLA in healthy donors. This table comes from immunoSEQ multiplex PCR, and its TCRdb copy is limited to in-frame clones, with some not included. This table holds around 110,000 clones, 9.5% found once. The sequenced material came from PBMCs. These receptors were taken from a man younger than 45 in good health and CMV-seronegative. Each CDR3 is given with its conserved first and last residue. Each record gives: J gene, V gene, D gene, clone size, CDR3 DNA, CDR3 protein. D genes are given only for firm matches. Size tells how often a clone was seen (once, few, many) or the class of an expanded clone, and some rows leave it out.

>TRBJ1-1|TRBV5-6|-|few
TGTGCCAGCAGCTTGGTCACCCGACACTGGGTGAACACTGAAGCTTTCTTT
CASSLVTRHWVNTEAFF
>TRBJ2-1|TRBV7-9|-|-
TGTGCCAGCAGCGCAGGTGGGAATGAGCAGTTCTTC
CASSAGGNEQFF
>TRBJ1-5|TRBV7-2|-|-
TGTGCCAGCAGCAAGACAGGCTCCAATCAGCCCCAGCATTTT
CASSKTGSNQPQHF
>TRBJ2-1|TRBV19|TRBD2|few
TGTGCCAGTAGCCCGACTAGCGGGCGGAATGAGCAGTTCTTC
CASSPTSGRNEQFF
>TRBJ2-1|TRBV4-1|-|-
TGCGCCAGCAGCCAAGAGAGGGCTCCCTACAATGAGCAGTTCTTC
CASSQERAPYNEQFF
>TRBJ2-3|TRBV6-4|-|once
TGTGCCAGCGGCCAGGGCGGCACAGATACGCAGTATTTT
CASGQGGTDTQYF
>TRBJ1-4|TRBV6-5|-|-
TGTGCCAGCAGTCCCGGAGTGGGAGGAAAACTGTTTTTT
CASSPGVGGKLFF
>TRBJ2-6|TRBV6-1|-|few
TGTGCCAGCGAACAGGGCTCTGGGGCCAACGTCCTGACTTTC
CASEQGSGANVLTF
>TRBJ2-2|TRBV2|TRBD1|few
TGTGCCAGTCGCTCCGGGACAGGTAACACCGGGGAGCTGTTTTTT
CASRSGTGNTGELFF
>TRBJ2-2|TRBV2|-|-
TGTGCCAGCATTCTAGCAACCACCGGGGAGCTGTTTTTT
CASILATTGELFF
>TRBJ2-7|TRBV19|TRBD1|few
TGTGCCAGTTCGGACAGGGCGGCCTACGAGCAGTACTTC
CASSDRAAYEQYF
>TRBJ2-5|TRBV11-2|TRBD2|few
TGTGCCAGCGGGCTAGCGGGTTTTTACCAAGAGACCCAGTACTTC
CASGLAGFYQETQYF
>TRBJ2-1|TRBV7-9|TRBD2|few
TGTGCCAGCAGCGCCGGGACTAGCGGGACTGGTGAGCAGTTCTTC
CASSAGTSGTGEQFF
>TRBJ2-7|TRBV6-5|TRBD1|-
TGTGCCAGCAGTAGACCGGGACAGGGAAGGAGGGAGCAGTACTTC
CASSRPGQGRREQYF
>TRBJ2-3|TRBV5-1|-|-
TGCGCCAGCAGCCCGTTCCCCCAGGGCGCTGGCACAGATACGCAGTATTTT
CASSPFPQGAGTDTQYF
>TRBJ2-1|TRBV6-4|-|few
TGTGCCAGCAGTGACTCGGACAGCAATGAGCAGTTCTTC
CASSDSDSNEQFF
>TRBJ2-1|TRBV7-7|-|-
TGTGCTAGCAGCCCGACGACAGGTAACAATGAGCAGTTCTTC
CASSPTTGNNEQFF